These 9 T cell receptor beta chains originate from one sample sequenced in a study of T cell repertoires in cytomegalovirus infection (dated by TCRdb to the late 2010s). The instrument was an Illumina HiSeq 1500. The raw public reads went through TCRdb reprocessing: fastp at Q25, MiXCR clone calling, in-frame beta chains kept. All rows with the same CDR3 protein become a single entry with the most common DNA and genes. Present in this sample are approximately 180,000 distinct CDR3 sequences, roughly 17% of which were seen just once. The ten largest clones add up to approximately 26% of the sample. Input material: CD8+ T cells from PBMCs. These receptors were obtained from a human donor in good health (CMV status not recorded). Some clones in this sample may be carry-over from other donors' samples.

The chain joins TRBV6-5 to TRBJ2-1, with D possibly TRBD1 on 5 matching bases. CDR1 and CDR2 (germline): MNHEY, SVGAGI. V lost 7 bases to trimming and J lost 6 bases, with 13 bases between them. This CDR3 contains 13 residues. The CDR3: CASTRAGINEQFF. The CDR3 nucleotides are TGTGCCAGCACCAGGGCAGGAATCAATGAGCAGTTCTTC.

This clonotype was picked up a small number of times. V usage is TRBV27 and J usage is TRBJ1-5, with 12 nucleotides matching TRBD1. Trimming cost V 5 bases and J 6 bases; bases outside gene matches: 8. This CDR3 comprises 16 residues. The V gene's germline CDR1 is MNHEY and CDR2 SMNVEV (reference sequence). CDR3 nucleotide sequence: TGTGCCAGCAGTCTGCAAGGGACAGGGGGCCGTCAGCCCCAGCATTTT. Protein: CASSLQGTGGRQPQHF.

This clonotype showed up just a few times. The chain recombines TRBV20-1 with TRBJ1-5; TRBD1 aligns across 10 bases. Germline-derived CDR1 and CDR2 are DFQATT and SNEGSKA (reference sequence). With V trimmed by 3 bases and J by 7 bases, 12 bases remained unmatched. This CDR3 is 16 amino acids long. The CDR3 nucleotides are TGCAGTGCTAGCAAGACCGGGACAGGGGCTTCGCAGCCCCAGCATTTT. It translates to CSASKTGTGASQPQHF.

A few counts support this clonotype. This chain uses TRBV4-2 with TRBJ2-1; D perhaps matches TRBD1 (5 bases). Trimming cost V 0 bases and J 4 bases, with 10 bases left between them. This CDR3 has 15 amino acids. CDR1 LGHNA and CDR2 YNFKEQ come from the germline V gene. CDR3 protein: CASSQEPGAYNEQFF. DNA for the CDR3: TGTGCCAGCAGCCAAGAACCTGGGGCATACAATGAGCAGTTCTTC.

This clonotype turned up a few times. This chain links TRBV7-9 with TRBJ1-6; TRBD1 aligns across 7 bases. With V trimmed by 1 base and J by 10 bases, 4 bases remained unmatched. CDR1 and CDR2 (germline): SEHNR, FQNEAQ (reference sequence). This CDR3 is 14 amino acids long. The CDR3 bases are TGTGCCAGCAGCTTAGGACAGGGTGACTCACCCCTCCACTTT. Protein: CASSLGQGDSPLHF.

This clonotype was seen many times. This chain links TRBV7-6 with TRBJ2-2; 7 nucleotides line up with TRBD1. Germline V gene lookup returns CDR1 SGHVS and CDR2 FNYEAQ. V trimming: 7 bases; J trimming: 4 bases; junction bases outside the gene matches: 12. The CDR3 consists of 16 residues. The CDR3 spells CASTLPGQISTGELFF. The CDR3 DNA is TGTGCCAGCACACTTCCGGGACAGATAAGCACCGGGGAGCTGTTTTTT.

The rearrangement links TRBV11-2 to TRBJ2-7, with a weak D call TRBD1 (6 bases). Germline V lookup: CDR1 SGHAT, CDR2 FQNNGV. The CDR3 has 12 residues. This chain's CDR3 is CATEQGNYEQYF. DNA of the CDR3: TGTGCAACGGAACAGGGCAATTACGAGCAGTACTTC.

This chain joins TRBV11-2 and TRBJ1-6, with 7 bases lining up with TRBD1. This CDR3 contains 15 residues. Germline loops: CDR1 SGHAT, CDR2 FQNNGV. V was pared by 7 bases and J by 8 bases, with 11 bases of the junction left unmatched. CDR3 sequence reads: CASNRRGRGDSPLHF. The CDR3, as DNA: TGTGCCAGCAACAGAAGGGGGCGCGGTGATTCACCCCTCCACTTT.

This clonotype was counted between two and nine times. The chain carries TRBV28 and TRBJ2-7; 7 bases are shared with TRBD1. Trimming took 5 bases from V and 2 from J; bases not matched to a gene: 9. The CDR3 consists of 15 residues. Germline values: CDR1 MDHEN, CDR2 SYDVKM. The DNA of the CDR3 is TGTGCCAGCAGTATTTCGACAGGGCGGCCCTACGAGCAGTACTTC. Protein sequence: CASSISTGRPYEQYF.